These 4 T cell receptor beta chains originate from one sample sequenced in a study of shared clonotypes between healthy human individuals. Libraries were prepared by immunoSEQ multiplex PCR; TCRdb keeps only in-frame clonotypes and omits some of them. Of around 1.1 million clones listed, 70% to 80% are singletons. What was sequenced was memory CD4+ T cells from PBMCs. Specified subset: CD45RA-negative fraction. Every receptor here comes from a man aged 18 to 29 in good health. Some clones in this sample may be carry-over from other donors' samples.

V and J are TRBV19 and TRBJ2-2, with a tentative D call TRBD1 (5 bases). V gave up 6 bases and J gave up 6 bases, with 8 bases separating them. This CDR3 contains 12 residues. Germline CDR1 and CDR2: LNHDA and SQIVND (reference sequence). CDR3 amino acids: CASRQGAGELFF. DNA of the CDR3: TGTGCCAGTAGGCAAGGGGCCGGGGAGCTGTTTTTT.

The chain couples TRBV19 to TRBJ2-2; D gene uncertain. V lost 3 bases and J lost 4, with 9 bases in between. CDR3 size: 14 residues. Germline CDR1 LNHDA, CDR2 SQIVND (reference sequence). The CDR3 nucleotides are TGTGCCAGTAGTATTCTTGGGTTCACCGGGGAGCTGTTTTTT. This encodes CASSILGFTGELFF.

This clone was detected a few times. The V call is TRBV5-1, the J call TRBJ2-1; 10 bases fit TRBD2. The CDR3 has 15 amino acids. With V trimmed by 4 bases and J by 7 bases, 8 bases remained unmatched. Looked up from germline, CDR1 is SGHRS and CDR2 is YFSETQ. In DNA, the CDR3 is TGCGCCAGCAGCATAAGAGCGGGAGGGGGTAATGAGCAGTTCTTC. This codes for CASSIRAGGGNEQFF.

The chain has TRBV6-6 and TRBJ2-2; 10 bases fit TRBD1. The CDR3 contains 15 residues. In germline, CDR1 is MNHNY, CDR2 SVGAGI (reference sequence). V lost 6 bases to trimming and J lost 5 bases; unmatched junction nucleotides: 6. CDR3 nucleotides: TGTGCCAGCAGCGGGACAGGGGTCGGAACCGGGGAGCTGTTTTTT. It encodes CASSGTGVGTGELFF.